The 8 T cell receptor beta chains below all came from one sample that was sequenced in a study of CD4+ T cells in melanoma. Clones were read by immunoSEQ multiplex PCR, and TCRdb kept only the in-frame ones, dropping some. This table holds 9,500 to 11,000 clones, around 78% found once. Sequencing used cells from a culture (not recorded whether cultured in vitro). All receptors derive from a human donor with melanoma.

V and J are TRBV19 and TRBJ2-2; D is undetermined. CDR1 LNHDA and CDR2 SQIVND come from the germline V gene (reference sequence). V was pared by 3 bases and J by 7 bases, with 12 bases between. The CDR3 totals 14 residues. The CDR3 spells CASSIALNVGELFF. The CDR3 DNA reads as TGTGCCAGTAGTATCGCCCTTAATGTCGGGGAGCTGTTTTTT.

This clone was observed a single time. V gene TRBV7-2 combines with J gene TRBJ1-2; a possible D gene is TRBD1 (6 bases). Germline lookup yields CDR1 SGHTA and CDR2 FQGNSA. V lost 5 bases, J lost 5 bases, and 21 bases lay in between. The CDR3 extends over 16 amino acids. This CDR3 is CASSPPPATGRYGYTF. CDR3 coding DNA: TGTGCCAGCAGCCCCCCGCCCGCGACAGGCAGATATGGCTACACCTTC.

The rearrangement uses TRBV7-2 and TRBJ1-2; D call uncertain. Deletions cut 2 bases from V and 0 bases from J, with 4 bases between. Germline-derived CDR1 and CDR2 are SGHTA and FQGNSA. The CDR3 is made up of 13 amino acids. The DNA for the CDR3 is TGTGCCAGCAGCTTATCAGCTAACTATGGCTACACCTTC. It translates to CASSLSANYGYTF.

CDR3 sequence (DNA): TGCAGCGTGGGGACAGGGGATGGCTACACCTTC. Translated, it gives CSVGTGDGYTF. The rearrangement uses TRBV29-1 and TRBJ1-2; 10 bases agree with TRBD1. V dropped 6 bases and J dropped 6; count of bases not matched to a gene: 1. Germline V gene sequence: CDR1 SQVTM, CDR2 ANQGSEA. This CDR3 has 11 amino acids.

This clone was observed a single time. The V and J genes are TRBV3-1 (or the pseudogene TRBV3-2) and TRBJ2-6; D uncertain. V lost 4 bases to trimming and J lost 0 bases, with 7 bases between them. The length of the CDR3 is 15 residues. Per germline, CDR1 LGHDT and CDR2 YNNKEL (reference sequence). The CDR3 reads CASSRILSGANVLTF. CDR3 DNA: TGTGCCAGCAGCCGAATCCTCTCTGGGGCCAACGTCCTGACTTTC.

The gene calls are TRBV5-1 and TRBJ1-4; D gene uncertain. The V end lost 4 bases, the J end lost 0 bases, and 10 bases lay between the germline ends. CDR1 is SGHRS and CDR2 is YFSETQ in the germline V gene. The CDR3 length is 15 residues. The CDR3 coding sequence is TGCGCCAGCAGCGAAGGACCTGCAACTAATGAAAAACTGTTTTTT. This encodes CASSEGPATNEKLFF. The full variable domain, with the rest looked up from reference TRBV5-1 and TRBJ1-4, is KAGVTQTPRYLIKTRGQQVTLSCSPISGHRSVSWYQQTPGQGLQFLFEYFSETQRNKGNFPGRFSGRQFSNSRSEMNVSTLELGDSALYLCASSEGPATNEKLFFGSGTQLSVL.

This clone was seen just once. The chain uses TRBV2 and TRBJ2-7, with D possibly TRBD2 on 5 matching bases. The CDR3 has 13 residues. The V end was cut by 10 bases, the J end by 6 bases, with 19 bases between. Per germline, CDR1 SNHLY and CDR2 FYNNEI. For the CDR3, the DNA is TGTGCCACAAGCTCCAGGTTGGGGAGCGAGCAGTACTTC. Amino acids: CATSSRLGSEQYF.

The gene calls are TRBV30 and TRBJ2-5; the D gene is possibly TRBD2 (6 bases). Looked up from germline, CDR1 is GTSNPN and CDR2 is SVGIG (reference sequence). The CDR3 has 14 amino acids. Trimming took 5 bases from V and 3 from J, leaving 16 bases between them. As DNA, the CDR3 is TGTGCCTGGTCCCCACGGGGGATTGAAGAGACCCAGTACTTC. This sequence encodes CAWSPRGIEETQYF.